These T cell receptor beta chains were read from a single sample in a study of T cells in Graves' hyperthyroidism and ophthalmopathy. A single record per CDR3 protein comes from TCRdb applying MiXCR to the multiplex PCR reads. The sample comprises some 250,000 distinct CDR3 sequences, 14% to 15% of which are singletons, and about an eighth rests with the top ten. The sequencing sample was made of blood. These receptors were taken from a woman between 40 and 50 years old with Graves' hyperthyroidism that later progressed to Graves' ophthalmopathy. CDR3s include the opening cysteine and the closing phenylalanine or tryptophan. A D gene is named only where the DNA matches it firmly. Some rows have no size entry. The others give once, few or many, or a class for an expanded clone.

abundance	d_gene	v_gene	j_gene	CDR3aa	CDR3nt
once	-	TRBV19	TRBJ2-3	CASSTAALVYQATQYF	TGTGCCAGTAGCACAGCCGCTCTAGTTTACCAGGCTACGCAGTATTTT
many	-	TRBV27	TRBJ1-2	CASSLSSLGGLYGYTF	TGTGCCAGCAGTTTAAGTAGCCTTGGGGGACTCTATGGCTACACCTTC
many	-	TRBV10-3	TRBJ2-3	CATTAEETDTQYF	TGTGCCACCACCGCTGAGGAGACAGATACGCAGTATTTT
many	-	TRBV7-2	TRBJ2-5	CASRGQETQYF	TGTGCCAGCAGGGGACAAGAGACCCAGTACTTC
many	-	TRBV6-5	TRBJ2-5	CASSYSGQMETQYF	TGTGCCAGCAGTTACTCGGGGCAGATGGAGACCCAGTACTTC
many	-	TRBV3-1	TRBJ2-7	CASRGRGEQYF	TGTGCCAGCCGGGGTCGGGGGGAGCAGTACTTC
many	TRBD1	TRBV28	TRBJ2-7	CASSFPQPGQGYEQYF	TGTGCCAGCAGTTTCCCCCAACCGGGACAGGGCTACGAGCAGTACTTC
-	-	TRBV6-1	TRBJ2-3	CASSDSDSTDTQYF	TGTGCCAGCAGTGACTCGGACAGCACAGATACGCAGTATTTT
-	-	TRBV7-9	TRBJ1-1	CASSSGQYYTEAFF	TGTGCCAGCAGTTCTGGACAGTACTACACTGAAGCTTTCTTT
many	-	TRBV30	TRBJ2-7	CAWTKGFNGEQYF	TGTGCCTGGACTAAGGGGTTCAACGGCGAGCAGTACTTC
-	TRBD2	TRBV19	TRBJ2-7	CATLGLAGEQYF	TGTGCCACCCTTGGACTAGCGGGAGAGCAGTACTTC
many	TRBD2	TRBV7-3	TRBJ2-5	CASSPGAGGETQYF	TGTGCCAGCAGCCCGGGAGCGGGAGGGGAGACCCAGTACTTC
many	TRBD2	TRBV20-1	TRBJ2-1	CSARATSGPWDEQFF	TGCAGTGCTAGAGCAACTAGCGGTCCGTGGGATGAGCAGTTCTTC
many	-	TRBV5-6	TRBJ1-1	CASSLGTGGEAFF	TGTGCCAGCAGCTTGGGAACAGGAGGTGAAGCTTTCTTT
many	TRBD1	TRBV12-3/TRBV12-4	TRBJ1-3	CASSSGQGRSGNTIYF	TGTGCCAGCAGTTCAGGACAGGGACGGTCTGGAAACACCATATATTTT
many	-	TRBV20-1	TRBJ2-3	CSARAGQLPDTQYF	TGCAGTGCTAGAGCAGGACAGTTGCCAGATACGCAGTATTTT
once	TRBD1	TRBV12-3/TRBV12-4	TRBJ1-1	CASTSGQGWVPTEAFF	TGTGCCAGCACCAGCGGACAGGGTTGGGTACCCACTGAAGCTTTCTTT
many	-	TRBV2	TRBJ1-1	CASRGLTYDGAFF	TGTGCCAGCAGAGGGTTGACTTACGACGGAGCTTTCTTT
many	-	TRBV6-5	TRBJ1-2	CASSYDTIYGYTF	TGTGCCAGCAGTTACGATACCATCTATGGCTACACCTTC
many	-	TRBV12-3/TRBV12-4	TRBJ1-5	CASSLSRDRRNQPQHF	TGTGCCAGCAGTTTATCTCGAGACAGGCGCAATCAGCCCCAGCATTTT
-	-	TRBV19	TRBJ1-5	CASSISGSNQPQHF	TGTGCCAGTAGTATATCGGGAAGCAATCAGCCCCAGCATTTT
many	TRBD2	TRBV12-3/TRBV12-4	TRBJ2-7	CASSHGLAVTTRSEQYF	TGTGCCAGCAGTCACGGACTAGCTGTCACCACTAGGAGCGAGCAGTACTTC
-	TRBD2	TRBV6-1	TRBJ2-2	CASKASGRNTGELFF	TGTGCCAGCAAGGCTAGCGGGAGGAACACCGGGGAGCTGTTTTTT
many	-	TRBV11-2	TRBJ1-6	CASSLVYQAIGSPLHF	TGTGCCAGCAGCTTAGTATATCAGGCCATTGGTTCACCCCTCCACTTT
many	-	TRBV30	TRBJ1-2	CAWAPDRRRYGYTF	TGTGCCTGGGCCCCCGACAGGCGACGCTATGGCTACACCTTC
many	-	TRBV2	TRBJ1-2	CAMTSFNYGYTF	TGTGCCATGACAAGTTTCAACTATGGCTACACCTTC
-	-	TRBV6-5	TRBJ1-2	CASSYSIPSRGYGYTF	TGTGCCAGCAGTTACTCGATCCCGAGCCGGGGCTATGGCTACACCTTC
many	TRBD2	TRBV10-1	TRBJ2-3	CASSESRLAGTTDTQYF	TGCGCCAGCAGTGAGTCGCGTCTAGCGGGGACTACAGATACGCAGTATTTT
many	-	TRBV2	TRBJ2-7	CARGGLGNHEQYF	TGTGCCAGGGGGGGACTCGGAAATCACGAGCAGTACTTC
many	-	TRBV3-1	TRBJ2-5	CASSRGEETQYF	TGTGCCAGCAGTAGGGGGGAGGAGACCCAGTACTTC
many	-	TRBV10-3	TRBJ2-2	CAIRGSSNTGELFF	TGTGCCATCAGGGGGTCTTCAAACACCGGGGAGCTGTTTTTT
many	TRBD1	TRBV24-1	TRBJ1-5	CATSNAKDRGLDQPQHF	TGTGCCACCTCAAACGCGAAGGACAGGGGGCTGGATCAGCCCCAGCATTTT
-	TRBD1	TRBV28	TRBJ2-5	CASSLSGQAYETQYF	TGTGCCAGCAGTTTATCCGGACAGGCCTATGAGACCCAGTACTTC
many	TRBD2	TRBV7-6	TRBJ2-1	CASSLAGTSGSKDEQFF	TGTGCCAGCAGCTTAGCCGGGACTAGCGGGAGTAAAGATGAGCAGTTCTTC
many	TRBD2	TRBV27	TRBJ2-6	CASSFKQVGGKGANVLTF	TGTGCCAGCAGTTTCAAGCAGGTCGGGGGGAAAGGGGCCAACGTCCTGACTTTC
few	TRBD1	TRBV5-1	TRBJ2-7	CASSGPGQGGEQYF	TGCGCCAGCAGCGGTCCGGGACAGGGGGGCGAGCAGTACTTC
many	-	TRBV11-3	TRBJ2-5	CASSPRPWETQYF	TGTGCCAGCAGCCCCCGGCCTTGGGAGACCCAGTACTTC
many	-	TRBV20-1	TRBJ1-5	CSAGPPQGQHF	TGCAGTGCCGGACCGCCCCAGGGCCAGCATTTT
many	-	TRBV28	TRBJ1-2	CASSFRGQLYGYTF	TGTGCCAGCAGTTTCAGGGGACAACTCTATGGCTACACCTTC
many	TRBD1	TRBV12-3/TRBV12-4	TRBJ1-4	CASSLVTGGDEKLFF	TGTGCCAGCAGTTTAGTGACAGGGGGCGATGAAAAACTGTTTTTT
-	-	TRBV11-2	TRBJ2-5	CASSTTWSGLVQETQYF	TGTGCCAGCAGCACAACCTGGTCGGGGCTAGTGCAAGAGACCCAGTACTTC
many	TRBD2	TRBV12-3/TRBV12-4	TRBJ2-3	CASSFITSGSPDTQYF	TGTGCCAGCAGTTTTATCACTAGCGGGAGTCCAGATACGCAGTATTTT
many	-	TRBV27	TRBJ1-6	CASSPRGGNSPLHF	TGTGCCAGCAGCCCTCGGGGGGGGAATTCACCCCTCCACTTT
few	TRBD1	TRBV6-1	TRBJ2-4	CATIRGPGQVGKNIQYF	TGTGCCACGATAAGAGGACCGGGACAGGTGGGCAAAAACATTCAGTACTTC
-	TRBD2	TRBV29-1	TRBJ2-3	CSVIRTSGSQGTDTQYF	TGCAGCGTAATCCGGACTAGCGGGAGTCAGGGCACAGATACGCAGTATTTT
few	-	TRBV29-1	TRBJ2-7	CSVLGTGKQYF	TGCAGCGTTTTGGGGACGGGGAAGCAGTACTTC
few	-	TRBV5-4	TRBJ2-7	CASSLTGKVSYEQYF	TGTGCCAGCAGCCTAACAGGGAAGGTTAGCTACGAGCAGTACTTC
many	TRBD2	TRBV5-1	TRBJ2-5	CASSLVLAGLETQYF	TGCGCCAGCAGCTTGGTTCTAGCGGGATTAGAGACCCAGTACTTC
many	TRBD1	TRBV14	TRBJ2-7	CASSQLGQGILYEQYF	TGTGCCAGCAGCCAATTGGGACAGGGAATTCTCTACGAGCAGTACTTC
-	-	TRBV5-1	TRBJ2-1	CASSPTPGAGFEQFF	TGCGCCAGCAGCCCAACACCTGGGGCAGGGTTTGAGCAGTTCTTC
-	-	TRBV30	TRBJ1-3	CAWIDLRRSSGNTIYF	TGTGCCTGGATCGACCTTCGGCGGTCCTCTGGAAACACCATATATTTT
-	-	TRBV4-1	TRBJ1-1	CASGRGPNTEAFF	TGCGCCAGCGGTCGGGGGCCGAACACTGAAGCTTTCTTT
many	-	TRBV28	TRBJ2-7	CASSLGQSWTEQYF	TGTGCCAGCAGTTTGGGGCAGAGTTGGACCGAGCAGTACTTC
few	-	TRBV27	TRBJ2-2	CASGRPGGELFF	TGTGCCAGCGGTCGACCGGGCGGGGAGCTGTTTTTT
many	TRBD2	TRBV3-1	TRBJ2-1	CASSRLAGAYNEQFF	TGTGCCAGCAGTCGACTAGCGGGAGCATACAATGAGCAGTTCTTC
many	-	TRBV12-3/TRBV12-4	TRBJ2-6	CASSFRRSGANVLTF	TGTGCCAGCAGTTTTAGGCGCTCTGGGGCCAACGTCCTGACTTTC
-	-	TRBV29-1	TRBJ2-2	CKGPLSPGELFF	TGCAAAGGACCTCTTTCCCCCGGGGAGCTGTTTTTT
-	-	TRBV11-2	TRBJ1-1	CASSLRLLSEAFF	TGTGCCAGCAGCTTGAGGTTACTTTCTGAAGCTTTCTTT
many	TRBD2	TRBV7-2	TRBJ2-7	CASSLAAGASYEQYF	TGTGCCAGCAGCTTAGCAGCGGGAGCATCCTACGAGCAGTACTTC